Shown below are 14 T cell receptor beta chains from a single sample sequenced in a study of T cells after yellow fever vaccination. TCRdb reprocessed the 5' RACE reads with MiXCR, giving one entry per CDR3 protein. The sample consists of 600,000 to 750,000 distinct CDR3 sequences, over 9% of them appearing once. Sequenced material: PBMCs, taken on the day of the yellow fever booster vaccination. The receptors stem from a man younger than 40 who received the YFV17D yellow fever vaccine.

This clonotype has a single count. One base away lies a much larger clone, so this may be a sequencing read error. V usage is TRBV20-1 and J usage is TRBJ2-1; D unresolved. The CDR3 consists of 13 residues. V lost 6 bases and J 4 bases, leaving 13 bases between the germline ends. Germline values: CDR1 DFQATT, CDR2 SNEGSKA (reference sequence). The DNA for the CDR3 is TGCAGTGCCATCGTCGGCTCGTACAATGAGCAGTTCTTC. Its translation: CSAIVGSYNEQFF.

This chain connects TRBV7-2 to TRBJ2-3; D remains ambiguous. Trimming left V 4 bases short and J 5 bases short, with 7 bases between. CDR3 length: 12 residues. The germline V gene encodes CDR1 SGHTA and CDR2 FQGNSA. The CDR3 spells CASSSSVDTQYF. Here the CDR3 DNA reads TGTGCCAGCAGCTCCTCAGTAGATACGCAGTATTTT.

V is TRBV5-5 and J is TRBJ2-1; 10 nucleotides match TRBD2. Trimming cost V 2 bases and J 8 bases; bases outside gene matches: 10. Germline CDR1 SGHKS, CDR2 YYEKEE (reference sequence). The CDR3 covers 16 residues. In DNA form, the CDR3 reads TGTGCCAGCAGCTTTATCGCTAGCGGGAGAATGGATGAGCAGTTCTTC. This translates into CASSFIASGRMDEQFF.

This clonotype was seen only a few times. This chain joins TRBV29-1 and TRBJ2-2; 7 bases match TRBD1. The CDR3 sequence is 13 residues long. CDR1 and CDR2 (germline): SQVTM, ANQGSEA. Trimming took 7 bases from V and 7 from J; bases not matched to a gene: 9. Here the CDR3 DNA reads TGCAGCGGGGGACAGTCTTATGACGGGGAGCTGTTTTTT. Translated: CSGGQSYDGELFF.

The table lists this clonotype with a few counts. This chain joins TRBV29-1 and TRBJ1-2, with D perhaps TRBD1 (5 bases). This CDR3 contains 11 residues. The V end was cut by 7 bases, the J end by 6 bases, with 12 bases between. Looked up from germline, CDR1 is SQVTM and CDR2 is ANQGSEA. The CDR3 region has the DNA TGCAGCGGGCTTTTAGGGGATGGCTACACCTTC. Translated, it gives CSGLLGDGYTF.

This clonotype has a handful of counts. Here the CDR3 DNA reads TGTGCCAGCAGTTTGACATCAGAGACACCTAAGTACTTC. It translates to CASSLTSETPKYF. The rearrangement joins TRBV6-5 to TRBJ2-7; D ambiguous. The V end lost 4 bases, the J end lost 11 bases, and 18 bases lay between the germline ends. The CDR3 has 13 residues. From germline, CDR1 is MNHEY and CDR2 SVGAGI.

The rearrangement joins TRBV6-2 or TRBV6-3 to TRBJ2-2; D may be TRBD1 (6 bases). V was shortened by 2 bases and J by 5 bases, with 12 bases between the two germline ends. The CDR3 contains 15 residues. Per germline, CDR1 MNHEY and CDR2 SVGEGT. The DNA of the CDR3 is TGTGCCAGCAGTTACCACAGGGTCGTGACCGGGGAGCTGTTTTTT. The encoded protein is CASSYHRVVTGELFF.

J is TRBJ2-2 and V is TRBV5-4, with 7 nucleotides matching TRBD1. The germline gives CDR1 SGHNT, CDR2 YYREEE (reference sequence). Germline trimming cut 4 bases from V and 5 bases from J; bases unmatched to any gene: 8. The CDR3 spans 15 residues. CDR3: CASSRQGRETGELFF. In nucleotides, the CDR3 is TGTGCCAGCAGCCGACAGGGTAGAGAGACCGGGGAGCTGTTTTTT.

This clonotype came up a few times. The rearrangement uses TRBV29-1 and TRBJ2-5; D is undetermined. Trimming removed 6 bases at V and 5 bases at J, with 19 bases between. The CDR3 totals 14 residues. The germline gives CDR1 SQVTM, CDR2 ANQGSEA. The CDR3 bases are TGCAGCGTCGCATACAGCCTTCAGGAGGAGACCCAGTACTTC. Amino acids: CSVAYSLQEETQYF.

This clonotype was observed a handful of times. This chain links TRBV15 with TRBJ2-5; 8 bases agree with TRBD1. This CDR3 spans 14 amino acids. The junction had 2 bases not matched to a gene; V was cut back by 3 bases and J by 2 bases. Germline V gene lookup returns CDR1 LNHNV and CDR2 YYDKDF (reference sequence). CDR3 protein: CATSRDRVQETQYF. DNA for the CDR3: TGTGCCACCAGCAGGGACAGGGTGCAAGAGACCCAGTACTTC.

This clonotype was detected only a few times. Written as DNA, the CDR3 is TGTGCCAGCACCATAGGACGGCGTGGGGATTCACCCCTCCACTTT. Translation: CASTIGRRGDSPLHF. The chain is built from TRBV6-1 and TRBJ1-6, with D unresolved. The CDR3 covers 15 residues. The germline V gene encodes CDR1 MNHNS and CDR2 SASEGT. The germline V and J ends were trimmed by 7 bases and 8 bases, with 18 bases remaining between them.

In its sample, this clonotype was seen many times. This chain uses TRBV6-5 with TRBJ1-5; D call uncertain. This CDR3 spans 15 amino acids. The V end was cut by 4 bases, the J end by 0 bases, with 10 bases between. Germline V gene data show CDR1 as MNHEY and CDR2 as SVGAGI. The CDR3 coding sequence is TGTGCCAGCAGTTCCACCCGAATTAGCAATCAGCCCCAGCATTTT. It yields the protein CASSSTRISNQPQHF.

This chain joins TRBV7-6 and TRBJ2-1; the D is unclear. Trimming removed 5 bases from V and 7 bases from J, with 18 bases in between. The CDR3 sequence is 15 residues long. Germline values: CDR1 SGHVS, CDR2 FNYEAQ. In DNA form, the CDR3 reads TGTGCCAGCAGCCACTTAAAGGGTCGAATTAATGAGCAGTTCTTC. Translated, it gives CASSHLKGRINEQFF.

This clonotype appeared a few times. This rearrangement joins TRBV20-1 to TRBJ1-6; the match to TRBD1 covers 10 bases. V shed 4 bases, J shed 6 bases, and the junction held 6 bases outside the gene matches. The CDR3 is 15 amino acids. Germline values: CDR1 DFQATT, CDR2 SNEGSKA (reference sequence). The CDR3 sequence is CSANPTGGFNSPLHF. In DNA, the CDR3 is TGCAGTGCTAACCCGACAGGGGGCTTTAATTCACCCCTCCACTTT.